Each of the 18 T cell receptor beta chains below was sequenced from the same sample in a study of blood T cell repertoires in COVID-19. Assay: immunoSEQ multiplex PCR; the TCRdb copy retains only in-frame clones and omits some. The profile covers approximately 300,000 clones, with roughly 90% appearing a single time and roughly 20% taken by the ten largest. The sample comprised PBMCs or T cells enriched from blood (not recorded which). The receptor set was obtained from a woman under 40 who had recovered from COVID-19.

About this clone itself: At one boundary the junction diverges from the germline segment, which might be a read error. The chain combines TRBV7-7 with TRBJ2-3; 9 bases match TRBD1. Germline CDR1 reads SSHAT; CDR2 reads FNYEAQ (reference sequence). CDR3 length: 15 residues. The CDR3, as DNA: TGTGCTAGCAGCATCACAGGGGGCGGCTCAGATACGCAGTATTTT. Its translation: CASSITGGGSDTQYF.

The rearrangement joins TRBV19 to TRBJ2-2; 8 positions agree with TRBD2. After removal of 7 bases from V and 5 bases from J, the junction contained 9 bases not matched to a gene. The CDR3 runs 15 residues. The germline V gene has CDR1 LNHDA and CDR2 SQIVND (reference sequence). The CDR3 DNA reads TGTGCCAGTATGTCTAGCGGGCTCCCAACCGGGGAGCTGTTTTTT. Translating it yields CASMSSGLPTGELFF.

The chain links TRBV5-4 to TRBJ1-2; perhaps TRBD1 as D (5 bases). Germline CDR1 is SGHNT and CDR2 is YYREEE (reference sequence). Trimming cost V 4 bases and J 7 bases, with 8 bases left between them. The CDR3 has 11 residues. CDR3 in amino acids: CASSPGGGYTF. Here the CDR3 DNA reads TGTGCCAGCAGCCCGGGGGGTGGCTACACCTTC.

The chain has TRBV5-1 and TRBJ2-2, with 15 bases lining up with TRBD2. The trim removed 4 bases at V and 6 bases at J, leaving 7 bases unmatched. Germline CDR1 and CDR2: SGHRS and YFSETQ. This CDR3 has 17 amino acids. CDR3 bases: TGCGCCAGCAGCCCGGGACTAGCGGGGGGAGTGGCCGGGGAGCTGTTTTTT. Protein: CASSPGLAGGVAGELFF.

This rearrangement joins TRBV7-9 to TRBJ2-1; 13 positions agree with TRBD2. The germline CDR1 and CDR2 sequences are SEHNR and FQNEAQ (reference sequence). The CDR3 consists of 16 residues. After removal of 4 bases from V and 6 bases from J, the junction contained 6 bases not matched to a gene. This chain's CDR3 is CASSSPTSGRFNEQFF. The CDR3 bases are TGTGCCAGCAGCTCACCGACTAGCGGGAGGTTCAATGAGCAGTTCTTC.

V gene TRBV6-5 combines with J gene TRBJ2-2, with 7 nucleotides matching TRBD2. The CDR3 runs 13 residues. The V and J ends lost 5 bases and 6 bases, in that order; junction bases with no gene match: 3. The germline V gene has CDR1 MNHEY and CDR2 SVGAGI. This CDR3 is CASSRTRSGELFF. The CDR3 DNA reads TGTGCCAGCAGTCGGACTAGATCCGGGGAGCTGTTTTTT.

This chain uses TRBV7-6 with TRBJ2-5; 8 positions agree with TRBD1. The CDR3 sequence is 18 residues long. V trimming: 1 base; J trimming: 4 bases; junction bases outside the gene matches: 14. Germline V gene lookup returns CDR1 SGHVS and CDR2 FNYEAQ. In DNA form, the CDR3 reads TGTGCCAGCAGCTTAGATTTATCGGACAGGGCCGAACTAGAGACCCAGTACTTC. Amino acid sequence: CASSLDLSDRAELETQYF.

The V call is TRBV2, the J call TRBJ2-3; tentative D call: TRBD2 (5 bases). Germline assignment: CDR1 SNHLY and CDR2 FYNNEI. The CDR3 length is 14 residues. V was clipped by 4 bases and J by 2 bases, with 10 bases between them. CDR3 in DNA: TGTGCCAGCAGTGTAACTAGAGTCACAGATACGCAGTATTTT. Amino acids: CASSVTRVTDTQYF.

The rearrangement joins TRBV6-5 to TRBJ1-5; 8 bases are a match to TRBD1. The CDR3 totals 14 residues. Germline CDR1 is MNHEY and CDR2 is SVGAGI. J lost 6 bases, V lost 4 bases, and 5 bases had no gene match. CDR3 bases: TGTGCCAGCAGTTCAGGACAGGGCGGTCAGCCCCAGCATTTT. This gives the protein CASSSGQGGQPQHF.

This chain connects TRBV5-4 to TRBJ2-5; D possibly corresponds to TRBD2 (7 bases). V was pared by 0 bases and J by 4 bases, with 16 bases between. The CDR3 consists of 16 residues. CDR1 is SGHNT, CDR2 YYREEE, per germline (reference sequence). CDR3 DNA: TGTGCCAGCAGCTTGGGGGTTGGGGGGGCGCGAGAGACCCAGTACTTC. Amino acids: CASSLGVGGARETQYF.

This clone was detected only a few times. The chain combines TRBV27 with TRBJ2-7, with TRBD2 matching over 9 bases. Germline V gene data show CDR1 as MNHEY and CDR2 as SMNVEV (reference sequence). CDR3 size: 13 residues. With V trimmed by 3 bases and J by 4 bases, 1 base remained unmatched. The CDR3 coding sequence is TGTGCCAGCAGTTTCACTAGCGGGTACGAGCAGTACTTC. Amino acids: CASSFTSGYEQYF.

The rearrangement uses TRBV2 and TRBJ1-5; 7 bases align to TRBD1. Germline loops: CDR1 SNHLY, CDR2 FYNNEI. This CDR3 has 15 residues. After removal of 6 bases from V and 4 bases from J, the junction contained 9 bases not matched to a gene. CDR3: CASSTGAPRNQPQHF. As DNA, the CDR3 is TGTGCCAGCAGCACAGGGGCACCTCGGAATCAGCCCCAGCATTTT.

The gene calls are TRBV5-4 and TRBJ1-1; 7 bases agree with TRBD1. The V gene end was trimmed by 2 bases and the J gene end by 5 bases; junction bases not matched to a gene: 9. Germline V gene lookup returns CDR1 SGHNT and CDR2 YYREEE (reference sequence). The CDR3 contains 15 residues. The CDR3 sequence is CASSLAGTAITEAFF. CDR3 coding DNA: TGTGCCAGCAGCTTAGCCGGGACAGCTATAACTGAAGCTTTCTTT. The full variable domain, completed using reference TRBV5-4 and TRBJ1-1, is ETGVTQSPTHLIKTRGQQVTLRCSSQSGHNTVSWYQQALGQGPQFIFQYYREEENGRGNFPPRFSGLQFPNYSSELNVNALELDDSALYLCASSLAGTAITEAFFGQGTRLTVV.

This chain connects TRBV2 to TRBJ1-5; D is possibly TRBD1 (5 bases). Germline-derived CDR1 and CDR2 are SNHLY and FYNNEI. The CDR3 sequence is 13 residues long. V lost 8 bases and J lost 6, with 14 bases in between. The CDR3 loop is CASGQGEGQPQHF. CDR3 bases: TGTGCCAGCGGCCAAGGGGAGGGTCAGCCCCAGCATTTT.

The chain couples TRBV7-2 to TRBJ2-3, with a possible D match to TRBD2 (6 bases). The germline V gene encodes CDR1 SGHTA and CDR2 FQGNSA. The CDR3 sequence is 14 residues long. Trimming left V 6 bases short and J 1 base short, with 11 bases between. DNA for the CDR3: TGTGCCAGCAGGGCTAGCGTGGGCACAGATACGCAGTATTTT. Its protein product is CASRASVGTDTQYF.

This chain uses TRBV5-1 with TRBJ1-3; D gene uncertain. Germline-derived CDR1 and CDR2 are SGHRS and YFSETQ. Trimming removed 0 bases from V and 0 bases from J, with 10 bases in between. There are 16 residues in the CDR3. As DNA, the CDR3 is TGCGCCAGCAGCTTGGGAGGGTCTAGCTCTGGAAACACCATATATTTT. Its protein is CASSLGGSSSGNTIYF.

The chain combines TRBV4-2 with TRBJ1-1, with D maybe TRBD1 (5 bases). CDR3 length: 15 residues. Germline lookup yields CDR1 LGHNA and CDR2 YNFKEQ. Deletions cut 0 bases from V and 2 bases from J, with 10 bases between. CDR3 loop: CASSQDSGINTEAFF. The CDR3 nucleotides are TGTGCCAGCAGCCAAGATTCAGGGATTAACACTGAAGCTTTCTTT.

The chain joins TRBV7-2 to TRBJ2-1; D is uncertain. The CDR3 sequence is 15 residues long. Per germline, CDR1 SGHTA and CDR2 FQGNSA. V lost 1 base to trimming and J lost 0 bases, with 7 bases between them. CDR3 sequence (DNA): TGTGCCAGCAGCTTAGTCGGTTACTCCTACAATGAGCAGTTCTTC. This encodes CASSLVGYSYNEQFF.